This section outlines one T cell receptor beta chain sequence together with its context. Method: immunoSEQ multiplex PCR; TCRdb's copy keeps in-frame clones and lacks some. The repertoire includes over 200,000 clones, 70% to 90% of them detected once, and over 3% sits in the top ten. Germline trimming cut 3 bases from V and 3 bases from J; bases unmatched to any gene: 12. Per the germline V gene, CDR1 is LNHDA and CDR2 is SQIVND (reference sequence). The CDR3 has 17 amino acids. The source of the sample is a study of blood T cell repertoires in COVID-19. This clonotype was obtained from a woman between 45 and 65 years old in a cohort exposed to, infected with or recovered from COVID-19 (not recorded which). This chain connects TRBV19 to TRBJ1-2, with 8 bases matching TRBD1. Sequencing was carried out using PBMCs or T cells enriched from blood (not recorded which). CDR3 DNA: TGTGCCAGTAGTATCCTAAGCCCGGACAGGGCGGACTATGGCTACACCTTC. Amino acid sequence: CASSILSPDRADYGYTF.